This passage covers 18 T cell receptor beta chains from one sample sequenced in a study of blood T cell repertoires in COVID-19. Only in-frame clones appear in the TCRdb table, and some are missing; sequencing was by immunoSEQ multiplex PCR. The repertoire has 95,000 to 120,000 clones, 60% to 85% of them found once; the top ten carry 1.5% to 2%. The sample consisted of peripheral blood. These receptors were taken from a middle-aged woman with acute or convalescent COVID-19.

V and J are TRBV5-5 and TRBJ1-1, with 7 bases that match TRBD1. There are 14 residues in the CDR3. Germline-derived CDR1 and CDR2 are SGHKS and YYEKEE (reference sequence). Unmatched junction bases numbered 1, after V lost 1 base and J lost 1 base. CDR3 sequence reads: CASSLQGGNTEAFF. The CDR3 nucleotides are TGTGCCAGCAGCTTGCAGGGGGGGAACACTGAAGCTTTCTTT.

As for this clone: At one end, the junction sequence differs from germline, possibly due to a read error. This rearrangement joins TRBV4-3 to TRBJ2-3; TRBD2 might be the D (6 bases). Germline-derived CDR1 and CDR2 are LGHNA and YSLEER. This CDR3 region has 15 residues. The CDR3 DNA reads as TGCGCCAACAGCCAACGACTAGATTTCACAGATACGCAGTATTTT. Translating it yields CANSQRLDFTDTQYF.

The V and J genes are TRBV3-1 (or the pseudogene TRBV3-2) and TRBJ1-6, with D possibly TRBD1 on 6 matching bases. From germline, CDR1 is LGHDT and CDR2 YNNKEL (reference sequence). V gave up 3 bases and J gave up 10 bases, with 19 bases separating them. The CDR3 has 16 amino acids. The chain's CDR3 is CASSHRLTGGQSPLHF. As DNA, the CDR3 is TGTGCCAGCAGCCACCGACTGACGGGGGGCCAGTCACCCCTCCACTTT.

V usage is TRBV5-1 and J usage is TRBJ1-1; weak D call: TRBD1 (5 bases). CDR1 and CDR2 (germline): SGHRS, YFSETQ. The CDR3 runs 15 residues. The germline V and J ends were trimmed by 4 bases and 5 bases, with 18 bases remaining between them. The CDR3 reads CASSPDGGGGTEAFF. CDR3 coding DNA: TGCGCCAGCAGCCCGGACGGGGGGGGAGGGACTGAAGCTTTCTTT.

The table lists this clone with a count of one. CDR3 sequence reads: CASSLGGVSEKLFF. The DNA for the CDR3 is TGCGCCAGCAGCTTAGGAGGGGTTAGTGAAAAACTGTTTTTT. This chain connects TRBV5-1 to TRBJ1-4; D may be TRBD1 (5 bases). Germline CDR1 and CDR2: SGHRS and YFSETQ. The V gene lost 2 bases and the J gene lost 7 bases, with 12 bases spanning the gap. The CDR3 length is 14 residues.

The chain employs TRBV7-9 and TRBJ2-7; 7 bases align to TRBD2. The germline V gene has CDR1 SEHNR and CDR2 FQNEAQ (reference sequence). Trimming at V came to 6 bases and at J to 3 bases, leaving 8 bases not matched to a gene. The CDR3 totals 14 residues. In DNA, the CDR3 is TGTGCCAGCAGTGGGGGGGGGATATTCTACGAGCAGTACTTC. It is translated as CASSGGGIFYEQYF.

This chain joins TRBV21-1 and TRBJ2-7; the table names TRBD2, a call not compared with the DNA. TRBV21-1 has pseudogene status. The CDR3 spans 12 residues. The CDR3 DNA follows: TGTGCCAGCCCCAAAGGGAGGTACGAGCAGTACTTC. The encoded protein is CASPKGRYEQYF.

The CDR3 nucleotides are TGTGCCAGCAGCTTACTGGGGGCCCCTGGCTCCTACAATGAGCAGTTCTTC. Translated: CASSLLGAPGSYNEQFF. The rearrangement links TRBV7-2 to TRBJ2-1; D perhaps matches TRBD1 (6 bases). Deletions cut 2 bases from V and 0 bases from J, with 14 bases between. CDR1 and CDR2 (germline): SGHTA, FQGNSA. This CDR3 has 17 amino acids.

The chain couples TRBV6-5 to TRBJ1-4; D remains ambiguous. The CDR3 covers 14 residues. Germline V gene lookup returns CDR1 MNHEY and CDR2 SVGAGI. V gave up 6 bases and J gave up 11 bases, with 19 bases separating them. The CDR3 DNA reads as TGTGCCAGCAGCCCGGACCGAGGATGGGAGAAACTGTTTTTT. It codes for CASSPDRGWEKLFF.

The chain carries TRBV3-1 (or the pseudogene TRBV3-2) and TRBJ2-1; a weak D match, TRBD2 (7 bases). Germline assignment: CDR1 LGHDT and CDR2 YNNKEL (reference sequence). Trimming stripped 1 base from V and 7 bases from J, with 14 bases between. The CDR3 extends over 15 amino acids. CDR3 residues: CASSQGGGPRNEQFF. CDR3 bases: TGTGCCAGCAGCCAAGGCGGGGGCCCCAGGAATGAGCAGTTCTTC.

The CDR3 bases are TGTGCCAGCAGCTTAGAGCCAACTCCCGCCTATGGCTACACCTTC. This gives the protein CASSLEPTPAYGYTF. The gene calls are TRBV11-2 and TRBJ1-2; D unclear. This CDR3 spans 15 amino acids. CDR1 and CDR2 (germline): SGHAT, FQNNGV. V gave up 0 bases and J gave up 4 bases, with 12 bases separating them.

V is TRBV30 and J is TRBJ1-4; 9 bases match TRBD1. Germline-derived CDR1 and CDR2 are GTSNPN and SVGIG (reference sequence). V shed 5 bases and J 8 bases; nucleotides not matched to a gene: 6. The CDR3 consists of 13 residues. The CDR3 is CAWARDREEKLFF. CDR3 in DNA: TGTGCCTGGGCTCGGGACAGGGAAGAAAAACTGTTTTTT.

This chain connects TRBV28 to TRBJ1-2; no firm D call. The CDR3 is 11 amino acids. Germline V gene lookup returns CDR1 MDHEN and CDR2 SYDVKM. Trimming cost V 8 bases and J 4 bases, with 8 bases left between them. The CDR3 DNA reads TGTGCCAGCGGGGAGACCTATGGCTACACCTTC. Its protein is CASGETYGYTF.

This chain connects TRBV7-9 to TRBJ1-1, with 7 bases aligning to TRBD1. The germline V gene encodes CDR1 SEHNR and CDR2 FQNEAQ (reference sequence). Trimming cost V 4 bases and J 0 bases; bases outside gene matches: 8. The CDR3 extends over 16 amino acids. CDR3 nucleotide sequence: TGTGCCAGCAGCTACTCCGGGACAGCAATGAACACTGAAGCTTTCTTT. Translation: CASSYSGTAMNTEAFF.

This clone has only a few counts. This chain joins TRBV12-3 or TRBV12-4 and TRBJ2-7, with 7 positions matching TRBD1. The CDR3 has 13 amino acids. J lost 3 bases, V lost 6 bases, and 5 bases had no gene match. This chain's CDR3 is CASRPGQIYEQYF. For the CDR3, the DNA is TGTGCCAGCAGACCGGGACAGATCTACGAGCAGTACTTC.

This rearrangement joins TRBV4-3 to TRBJ1-1; D gene ambiguous. Deletions cut 1 base from V and 8 bases from J, with 20 bases between. The CDR3 extends over 16 amino acids. In germline, CDR1 is LGHNA, CDR2 YSLEER. The CDR3 DNA reads TGCGCCAGCAGCCAAGGTCCACTGTTAGGTGAGGGAGAAGCTTTCTTT. It is translated as CASSQGPLLGEGEAFF.

The chain is built from TRBV25-1 and TRBJ2-1; 8 bases match TRBD1. Germline CDR1 MGHDK, CDR2 SYGVNS. V dropped 5 bases and J dropped 12; count of bases not matched to a gene: 12. This CDR3 contains 14 residues. The CDR3 nucleotides read TGTGCCAGCAGTAAGGGACAGGCGGACCGTGCGCAGTTCTTC. Residues: CASSKGQADRAQFF.

The CDR3 DNA reads TGTGCTAGTGGTTTGTCAATTTCCTCCGGGACAGGGAACACTGAAGCTTTCTTT. Protein product: CASGLSISSGTGNTEAFF. The rearrangement joins TRBV12-5 to TRBJ1-1; 8 bases are shared with TRBD1. This CDR3 is built from 18 residues. Trimming at V came to 2 bases and at J to 1 base, leaving 12 bases not matched to a gene. Germline CDR1 LGHNT, CDR2 FRNRAP.